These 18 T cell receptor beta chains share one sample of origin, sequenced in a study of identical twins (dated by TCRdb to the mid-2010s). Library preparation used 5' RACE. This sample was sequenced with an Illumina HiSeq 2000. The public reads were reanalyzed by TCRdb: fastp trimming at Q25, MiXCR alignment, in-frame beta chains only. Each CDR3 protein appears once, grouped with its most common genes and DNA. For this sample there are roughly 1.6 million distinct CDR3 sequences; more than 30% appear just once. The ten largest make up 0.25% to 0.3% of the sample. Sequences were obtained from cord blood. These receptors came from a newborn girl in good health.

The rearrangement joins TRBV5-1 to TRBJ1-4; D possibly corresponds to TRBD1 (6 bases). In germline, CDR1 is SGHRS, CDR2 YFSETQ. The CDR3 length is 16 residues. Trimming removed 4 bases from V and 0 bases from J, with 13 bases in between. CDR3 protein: CASSPPQGTTNEKLFF. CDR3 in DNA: TGCGCCAGCAGCCCCCCCCAGGGGACAACTAATGAAAAACTGTTTTTT. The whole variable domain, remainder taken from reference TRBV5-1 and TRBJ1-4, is KAGVTQTPRYLIKTRGQQVTLSCSPISGHRSVSWYQQTPGQGLQFLFEYFSETQRNKGNFPGRFSGRQFSNSRSEMNVSTLELGDSALYLCASSPPQGTTNEKLFFGSGTQLSVL.

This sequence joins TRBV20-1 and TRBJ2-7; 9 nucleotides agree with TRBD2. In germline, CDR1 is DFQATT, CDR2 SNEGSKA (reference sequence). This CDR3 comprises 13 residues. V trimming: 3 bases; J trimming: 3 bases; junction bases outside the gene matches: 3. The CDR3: CSASWTSDYEQYF. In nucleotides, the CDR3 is TGCAGTGCTAGTTGGACTAGCGACTACGAGCAGTACTTC.

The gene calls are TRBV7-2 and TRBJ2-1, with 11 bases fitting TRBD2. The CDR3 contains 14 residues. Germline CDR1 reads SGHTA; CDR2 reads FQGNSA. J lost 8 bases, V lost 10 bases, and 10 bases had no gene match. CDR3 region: CATRLTSGADEQFF. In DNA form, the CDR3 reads TGTGCCACCAGACTGACTAGCGGGGCGGATGAGCAGTTCTTC.

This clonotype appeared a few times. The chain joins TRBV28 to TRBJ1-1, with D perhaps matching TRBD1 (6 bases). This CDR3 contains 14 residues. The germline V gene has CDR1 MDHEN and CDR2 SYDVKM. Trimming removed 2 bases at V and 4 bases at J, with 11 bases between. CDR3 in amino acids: CASSLRARGTEAFF. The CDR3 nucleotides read TGTGCCAGCAGTTTAAGGGCCAGGGGCACTGAAGCTTTCTTT. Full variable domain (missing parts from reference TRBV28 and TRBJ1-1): DVKVTQSSRYLVKRTGEKVFLECVQDMDHENMFWYRQDPGLGLRLIYFSYDVKMKEKGDIPEGYSVSREKKERFSLILESASTNQTSMYLCASSLRARGTEAFFGQGTRLTVV.

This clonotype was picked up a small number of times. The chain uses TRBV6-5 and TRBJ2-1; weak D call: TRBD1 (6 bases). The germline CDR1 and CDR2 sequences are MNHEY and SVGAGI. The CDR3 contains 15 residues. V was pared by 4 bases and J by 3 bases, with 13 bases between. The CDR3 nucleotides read TGTGCCAGCAGTTCTTCTCAGGGGTTCTACAATGAGCAGTTCTTC. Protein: CASSSSQGFYNEQFF.

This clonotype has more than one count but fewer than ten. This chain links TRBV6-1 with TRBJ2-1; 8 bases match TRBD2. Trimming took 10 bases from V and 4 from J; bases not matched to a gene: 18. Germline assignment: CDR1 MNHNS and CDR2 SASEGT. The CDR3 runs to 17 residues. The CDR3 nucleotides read TGTGCCACAGGTGGCGATAGCGGGGCCTTCCTTTACAATGAGCAGTTCTTC. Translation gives CATGGDSGAFLYNEQFF.

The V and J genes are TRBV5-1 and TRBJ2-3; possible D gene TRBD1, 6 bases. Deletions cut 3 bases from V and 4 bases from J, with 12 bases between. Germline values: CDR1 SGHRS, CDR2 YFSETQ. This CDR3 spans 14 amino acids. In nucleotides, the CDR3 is TGCGCCAGCAGCTCAACAGGGAATCCAGATACGCAGTATTTT. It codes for CASSSTGNPDTQYF.

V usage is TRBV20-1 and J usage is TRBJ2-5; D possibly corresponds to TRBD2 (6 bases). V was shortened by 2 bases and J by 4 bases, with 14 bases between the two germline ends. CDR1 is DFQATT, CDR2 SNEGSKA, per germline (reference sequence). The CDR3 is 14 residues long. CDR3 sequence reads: CSARQTEGGETQYF. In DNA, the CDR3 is TGCAGTGCTAGACAAACCGAGGGAGGAGAGACCCAGTACTTC.

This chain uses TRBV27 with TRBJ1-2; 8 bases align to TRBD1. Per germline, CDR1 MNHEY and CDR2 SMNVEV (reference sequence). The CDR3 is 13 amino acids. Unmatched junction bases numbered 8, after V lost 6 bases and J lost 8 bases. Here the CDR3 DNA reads TGTGCCAGCAGGGGGACAGGCAAAGGCGGCTACACCTTC. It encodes CASRGTGKGGYTF.

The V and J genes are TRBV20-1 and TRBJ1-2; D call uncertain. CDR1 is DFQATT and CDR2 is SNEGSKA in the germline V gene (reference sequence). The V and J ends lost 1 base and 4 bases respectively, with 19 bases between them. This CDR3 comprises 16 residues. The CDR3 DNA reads TGCAGTGCTAGAGGGCAGGAGATAGCCCAGTTCTATGGCTACACCTTC. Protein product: CSARGQEIAQFYGYTF.

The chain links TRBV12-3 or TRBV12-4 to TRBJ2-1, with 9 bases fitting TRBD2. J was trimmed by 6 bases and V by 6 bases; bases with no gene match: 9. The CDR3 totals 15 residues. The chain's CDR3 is CASRVAGVSINEQFF. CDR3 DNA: TGTGCCAGCAGGGTAGCGGGGGTCTCTATCAATGAGCAGTTCTTC.

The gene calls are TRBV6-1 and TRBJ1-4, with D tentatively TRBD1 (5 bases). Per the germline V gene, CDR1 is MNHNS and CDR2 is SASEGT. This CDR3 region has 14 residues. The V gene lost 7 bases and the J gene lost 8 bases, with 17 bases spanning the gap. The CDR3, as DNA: TGTGCCAGCACTGAGGCGGGGGTCGGGGAAAAACTGTTTTTT. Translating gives CASTEAGVGEKLFF.

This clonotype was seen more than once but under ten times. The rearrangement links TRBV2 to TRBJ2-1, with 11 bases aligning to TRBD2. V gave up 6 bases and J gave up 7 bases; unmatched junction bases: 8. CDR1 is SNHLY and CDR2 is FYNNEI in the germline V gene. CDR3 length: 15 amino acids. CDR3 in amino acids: CASRRTSGRRNEQFF. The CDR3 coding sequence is TGTGCCAGCAGGAGAACTAGCGGGAGACGAAATGAGCAGTTCTTC. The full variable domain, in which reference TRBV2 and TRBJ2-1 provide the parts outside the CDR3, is EPEVTQTPSHQVTQMGQEVILRCVPISNHLYFYWYRQILGQKVEFLVSFYNNEISEKSEIFDDQFSVERPDGSNFTLKIRSTKLEDSAMYFCASRRTSGRRNEQFFGPGTRLTVL.

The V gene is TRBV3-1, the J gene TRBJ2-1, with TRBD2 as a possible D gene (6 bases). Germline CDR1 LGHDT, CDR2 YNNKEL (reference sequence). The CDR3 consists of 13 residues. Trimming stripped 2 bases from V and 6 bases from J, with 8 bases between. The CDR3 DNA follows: TGTGCCAGCAGCCAACACGGGGGCAATGAGCAGTTCTTC. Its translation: CASSQHGGNEQFF.

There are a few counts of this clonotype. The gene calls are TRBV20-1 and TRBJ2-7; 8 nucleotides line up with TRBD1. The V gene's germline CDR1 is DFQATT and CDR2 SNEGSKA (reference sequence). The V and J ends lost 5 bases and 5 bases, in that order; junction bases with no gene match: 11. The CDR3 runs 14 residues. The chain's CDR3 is CSAYSGGVYDEQYF. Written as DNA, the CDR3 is TGCAGTGCTTACTCAGGGGGCGTCTACGACGAGCAGTACTTC.

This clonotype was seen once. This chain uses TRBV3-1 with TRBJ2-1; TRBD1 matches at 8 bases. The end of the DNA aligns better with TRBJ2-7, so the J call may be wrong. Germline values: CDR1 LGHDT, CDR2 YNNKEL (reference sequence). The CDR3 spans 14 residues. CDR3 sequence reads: CASSSLTGDNEQYF. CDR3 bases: TGTGCCAGCAGCTCCCTGACAGGGGACAATGAGCAGTACTTC.

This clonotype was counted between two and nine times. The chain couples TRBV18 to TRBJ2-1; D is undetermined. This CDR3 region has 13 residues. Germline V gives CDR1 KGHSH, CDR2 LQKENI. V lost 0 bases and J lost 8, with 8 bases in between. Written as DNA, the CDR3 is TGTGCCAGCTCACCACCGGTGTTGGATGAGCAGTTCTTC. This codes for CASSPPVLDEQFF.

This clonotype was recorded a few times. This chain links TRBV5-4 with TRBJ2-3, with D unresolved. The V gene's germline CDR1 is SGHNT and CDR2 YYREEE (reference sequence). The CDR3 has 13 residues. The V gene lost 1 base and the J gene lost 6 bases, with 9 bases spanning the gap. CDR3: CASSLTLGDTQYF. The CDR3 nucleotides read TGTGCCAGCAGCTTGACTCTCGGGGATACGCAGTATTTT.